This TCR beta chain was observed in a study of shared clonotypes between healthy human individuals. Original methodology: Sequence data from immunoSEQ were junction-only and lacked quality scores; consequently, filtering differed. Using immunoSEQ multiplex PCR, the repertoire was profiled, and TCRdb retains in-frame clones only, with some absent. The V and J calls and clone size were taken over from that table, and D and trimming were inferred from the DNA. The data contain approximately 92,000 clones, about 70% of them singletons. The CDR3 sequence is 16 residues long. Germline CDR1 is SGHRS and CDR2 is YFSETQ. V lost 4 bases and J lost 5; bases outside the gene matches: 6.

The V call is TRBV5-1, the J call TRBJ2-5; 15 bases align to TRBD2. Material for sequencing was memory CD8+ T cells sorted from blood. The subset was: CD45RO+ cells pooled with CCR7-negative TemRA cells. The receptor was isolated from a man aged 25-45 years in good health. The CDR3 DNA reads TGCGCCAGCAGCCCTGGACTAGCGGGAGGGGTGGAGACCCAGTACTTC. Translating it yields CASSPGLAGGVETQYF.